A selection of T cell receptor beta chains follows, all from one sample in a study of blood T cell repertoires in COVID-19. Profiled with immunoSEQ multiplex PCR; TCRdb holds only in-frame clones, not every one. The sample lists roughly 200,000 clones, 90% occurring once. The sample taken for sequencing was peripheral blood. The receptors shown here come from a middle-aged man with acute or convalescent COVID-19. Each CDR3 is given with its conserved first and last residue. D genes are given only for firm matches. Rows give clone size only sometimes, using once, few, many, or a class for an expanded clone.

V	size	J	D	length	DNA	CDR3
TRBV18	.	TRBJ2-2	.	14	TGTGCCAGCTCACCTCCATCGAACACCGGGGAGCTGTTTTTT	CASSPPSNTGELFF
TRBV19	.	TRBJ1-1	.	14	TGTGCCAGTAGTATAGATCTGCGCCACACTGAAGCTTTCTTT	CASSIDLRHTEAFF
TRBV30	.	TRBJ2-7	.	11	TGTGCCTGGAGACGGGACTACGAGCAGTACTTC	CAWRRDYEQYF
TRBV5-1	.	TRBJ2-7	TRBD2	15	TGCGCCAGCAGCTTGGTAACTAGCGGGAGTTACGAGCAGTACTTC	CASSLVTSGSYEQYF
TRBV28	.	TRBJ1-5	TRBD1	16	TGTGCCAGCAGTTCTCATTGGACAGGGGGTGGTCAGCCCCAGCATTTT	CASSSHWTGGGQPQHF
TRBV5-4	.	TRBJ2-3	TRBD2	14	TGTGCCAGCAGCCCACTAGCGGGAGGGAATACGCAGTATTTT	CASSPLAGGNTQYF
TRBV6-1	.	TRBJ1-2	TRBD1	12	TGTGCCAGCAGTGAGACAGGGGATGGCTACACCTTC	CASSETGDGYTF
TRBV19	.	TRBJ2-5	.	14	TGTGCCAGTAGTATTTCGGGTCTCCAAGAGACCCAGTACTTC	CASSISGLQETQYF
TRBV5-1	.	TRBJ2-3	TRBD1	16	TGCGCCAGCAGCTCCGCCGGGACAGGGGACACAGATACGCAGTATTTT	CASSSAGTGDTDTQYF
TRBV13	.	TRBJ1-6	.	15	TGTGCCAGCAGCAAGAGGGAAAGCACCCATTCACCCCTCCACTTT	CASSKRESTHSPLHF
TRBV27	.	TRBJ2-1	TRBD2	14	TGTGCCAGCAGCCGCGGGGGGCCTTACAATGAGCAGTTCTTC	CASSRGGPYNEQFF
TRBV6-6	.	TRBJ1-2	.	13	TGTGCCAGCGGTACCCTGGCGGGCTATGGCTACACCTTC	CASGTLAGYGYTF
TRBV19	.	TRBJ1-1	TRBD1	15	TGTGCCAGTAGTTCCCAGGGGGGTGCGAACACTGAAGCTTTCTTT	CASSSQGGANTEAFF
TRBV24-1	.	TRBJ2-1	.	18	TGTGCCACCAGTGCCAATTCTCAACCGGTGAGCTCCTACAATGAGCAGTTCTTC	CATSANSQPVSSYNEQFF
TRBV11-2	.	TRBJ2-5	TRBD1	12	TGTGCCAGCAGTAACCCAGGGGGTCCCCAGTACTTC	CASSNPGGPQYF
TRBV6-5	.	TRBJ2-7	TRBD2	13	TGTGCCAGCACGGGTGGGAGGGCCTACGAGCAGTACTTC	CASTGGRAYEQYF
TRBV6-5	once	TRBJ1-2	TRBD1	13	TGTGCCAGCAGCCCAGCCGAGACAGGGCCTGAGACCTTC	CASSPAETGPETF
TRBV12-3/TRBV12-4	.	TRBJ1-6	TRBD1	13	TGTGCCAGCAGTAACGGACAGGGGACACCCCTCCACTTT	CASSNGQGTPLHF
TRBV6-2/TRBV6-3	few	TRBJ1-6	TRBD1	15	TGTGCCAGCAGTCCGGGGGACAGTCATAATTCACCCCTCCACTTT	CASSPGDSHNSPLHF
TRBV2	.	TRBJ1-1	.	15	TGTGCCAGCAGTGAAACCCCGGGGGGGGCGTACGGAGCTTTCTTT	CASSETPGGAYGAFF
TRBV5-4	few	TRBJ1-4	.	15	TGTGCCAGCAGCTTGACGCCAGGCCCTCGGGAAAAACTGTTTTTT	CASSLTPGPREKLFF
TRBV28	.	TRBJ1-5	.	12	TGTGCCAGCAGTTCCCAGGGTCAGCCCCAGCATTTT	CASSSQGQPQHF
TRBV7-3	.	TRBJ2-3	.	12	TGTGCCAGCAGCTCTAGCACAGATACGCAGTATTTT	CASSSSTDTQYF
TRBV9	.	TRBJ1-4	.	16	TGTGCCAGCAGCGTAGGCTCGGCAGGGTTAAATGAAAAACTGTTTTTT	CASSVGSAGLNEKLFF
TRBV7-8	once	TRBJ2-5	.	18	TGTGCCAGCAGCCCCAGGGCCCGGGGATCTCCCAGGGGAGAGACCCAGTACTTC	CASSPRARGSPRGETQYF
TRBV5-1	.	TRBJ2-7	TRBD2	16	TGCGCCAGCAGCTTGGCACGGCTAGCGGGAGTTCACGAGCAGTACTTC	CASSLARLAGVHEQYF
TRBV11-3	.	TRBJ2-4	TRBD1	13	TGTGCCAGCAGCTTAGGGCAGGGGGACATTCAGTACTTC	CASSLGQGDIQYF
TRBV5-4	.	TRBJ1-2	TRBD1	15	TGTGCCAGCAGCCCCCCTGACAGGGTCGGGAATGGCTACACCTTC	CASSPPDRVGNGYTF
TRBV3-1/TRBV3-2	.	TRBJ2-7	.	12	TGTGCCAGCAGCCAAGGGCCCTACGAGCAGTACTTC	CASSQGPYEQYF
TRBV27	.	TRBJ2-7	.	14	TGTGCCAGCAGTTTATCGAGTCAACCCTACGAGCAGTACTTC	CASSLSSQPYEQYF
TRBV28	.	TRBJ2-7	TRBD1	17	TGTGCCAGCACCTACCCCCGGCTGGACAGGGGGACCTACGAGCAGTACTTC	CASTYPRLDRGTYEQYF
TRBV6-4	.	TRBJ1-6	TRBD1	15	TGTGCCAGCAGCGCGGACAGGGGCTATAATTCACCCCTCCACTTT	CASSADRGYNSPLHF
TRBV29-1	.	TRBJ2-1	.	16	TGCAGCATTTATAAAGGACAGCGTATTTTCTACAATGAGCAGTTCTTC	CSIYKGQRIFYNEQFF
TRBV7-2	.	TRBJ2-1	TRBD2	15	TGTGCCAGCAGCTTAGACTGGACTAGCTTTTATGAGCAGTTCTTC	CASSLDWTSFYEQFF
TRBV6-2/TRBV6-3	.	TRBJ2-1	.	15	TGTGCCAGCAGTTACATAAGGACAGTATACAATGAGCAGTTCTTC	CASSYIRTVYNEQFF
TRBV7-2	.	TRBJ1-2	TRBD1	14	TGTGCCAGCAGCTTATCGACAGGGGGAGGTGGCTACACCTTC	CASSLSTGGGGYTF
TRBV6-2/TRBV6-3	.	TRBJ2-1	TRBD2	16	TGTGCCAGCAGTACACTAGCGGGGACTTCCTACAATGAGCAGTTCTTC	CASSTLAGTSYNEQFF
TRBV18	.	TRBJ2-1	TRBD2	15	TGTGCCAGCTCACCGGGACTAGCGGAGAGGAATGAGCAGTTCTTC	CASSPGLAERNEQFF
TRBV18	once	TRBJ1-1	.	14	TGTGCCAGCTCACCAAGCAGGGAGGGCACTGAAGCTTTCTTT	CASSPSREGTEAFF
TRBV27	.	TRBJ1-2	TRBD1	14	TGTGCCAGCAGTATAACAGGGGGCCCGGGTGGCTACACCTTC	CASSITGGPGGYTF
TRBV4-1	.	TRBJ2-5	.	14	TGCGCCAGCAGCCAAGTTGCTAGCGTGGAGACCCAGTACTTC	CASSQVASVETQYF
TRBV11-2	.	TRBJ2-1	TRBD2	14	TGTGCCACCCGGGGCGGGAGGGCCTACAATGAGCAGTTCTTC	CATRGGRAYNEQFF
TRBV6-2/TRBV6-3	.	TRBJ1-6	.	14	TGTGCCAGCAGTACGATTCGCGTCGATACACCCCTCCACTTT	CASSTIRVDTPLHF
TRBV9	.	TRBJ2-2	TRBD2	14	TGTGCCAGTGGGGCTAGCGGTAACACCGGGGAGCTGTTTTTT	CASGASGNTGELFF
TRBV27	.	TRBJ2-7	.	13	TGTGCCAGCAGTTTCGGAGCGTTCTACGAGCAGTACTTC	CASSFGAFYEQYF
TRBV28	once	TRBJ2-3	.	17	TGTGCCAGCAGCCAGCCCATCCAGGGCGCTGGCACAGATACGCAGTATTTT	CASSQPIQGAGTDTQYF
TRBV27	.	TRBJ2-1	TRBD1	15	TGTGCCAGCAGTCTGGGACAGGGTGTGTACAATGAGCAGTTCTTC	CASSLGQGVYNEQFF